This is a list of T cell receptor beta chains from one sample in a study of blood T cell repertoires in COVID-19. Clones were sequenced by immunoSEQ multiplex PCR, and TCRdb holds only the in-frame ones, with some missing. Of roughly 80,000 clones listed, over 80% were seen once; the top ten hold approximately 5.8%. The specimen sequenced was peripheral blood. These receptor sequences come from a man in his sixties with active or convalescent COVID-19. The CDR3 runs from the conserved cysteine through the conserved F or W. A D gene is named only where the DNA matches it firmly. A row's size may be missing; if present it is once, few, many or a size class.

J: TRBJ2-7; V: TRBV7-2; D: NA; size: NA; CDR3: CASSLIGGNEQYF; DNA: TGTGCCAGCAGCTTAATCGGAGGGAACGAGCAGTACTTC
J: TRBJ1-6; V: TRBV18; D: TRBD1; size: NA; CDR3: CASSPNLDRATPLHF; DNA: TGTGCCAGCTCGCCCAATCTGGACAGGGCGACACCCCTCCACTTT
J: TRBJ1-4; V: TRBV6-6; D: TRBD1; size: NA; CDR3: CASSYSSWTGGEKLFF; DNA: TGTGCCAGCAGTTACTCGAGCTGGACAGGGGGAGAAAAACTGTTTTTT
J: TRBJ1-2; V: TRBV4-3; D: NA; size: few; CDR3: CASSQAVGDGYTF; DNA: TGCGCCAGCAGCCAGGCGGTAGGGGATGGCTACACCTTC
J: TRBJ2-1; V: TRBV2; D: TRBD2; size: NA; CDR3: CASSEWVLAGYNEQFF; DNA: TGTGCCAGCAGTGAATGGGTACTAGCGGGTTACAATGAGCAGTTCTTC
J: TRBJ2-3; V: TRBV11-2; D: TRBD1; size: NA; CDR3: CASNVGTDLTDTQYF; DNA: TGTGCCAGCAACGTCGGGACAGACCTCACAGATACGCAGTATTTT
J: TRBJ2-7; V: TRBV6-2/TRBV6-3; D: TRBD2; size: few; CDR3: CASSGGTSGNYEQYF; DNA: TGTGCCAGCAGTGGGGGGACTAGCGGGAACTACGAGCAGTACTTC
J: TRBJ2-3; V: TRBV7-2; D: NA; size: NA; CDR3: CASSRSGGLSTDTQYF; DNA: TGTGCCAGCAGTCGCAGTGGTGGGCTCAGCACAGATACGCAGTATTTT
J: TRBJ1-1; V: TRBV6-5; D: NA; size: once; CDR3: CASSYGSSVTEAFF; DNA: TGTGCCAGCAGTTACGGGAGTTCGGTCACTGAAGCTTTCTTT
J: TRBJ1-2; V: TRBV3-1/TRBV3-2; D: NA; size: NA; CDR3: CASSLGGADPYGYTF; DNA: TGTGCCAGCAGCCTCGGAGGGGCAGACCCCTATGGCTACACCTTC
J: TRBJ1-3; V: TRBV7-2; D: NA; size: few; CDR3: CASSPLVVSSGNTIYF; DNA: TGTGCCAGCAGCCCCCTGGTGGTGAGCTCTGGAAACACCATATATTTT
J: TRBJ1-2; V: TRBV25-1; D: NA; size: once; CDR3: CASSQGGDEFLLYGYTF; DNA: TGTGCCAGCTCCCAAGGAGGGGACGAATTCCTACTCTATGGCTACACCTTC
J: TRBJ1-4; V: TRBV7-9; D: NA; size: once; CDR3: CASSLAAQEFEKLFF; DNA: TGTGCCAGCAGCTTAGCCGCACAGGAATTCGAAAAACTGTTTTTT
J: TRBJ2-1; V: TRBV29-1; D: TRBD2; size: NA; CDR3: CSVESSGGTISSYNEQFF; DNA: TGCAGCGTTGAATCTAGCGGGGGGACCATTAGCTCCTACAATGAGCAGTTCTTC
J: TRBJ1-1; V: TRBV7-3; D: NA; size: few; CDR3: CASSLTSDRDTEAFF; DNA: TGTGCCAGCAGCTTAACATCGGACAGAGACACTGAAGCTTTCTTT
J: TRBJ1-1; V: TRBV6-4; D: TRBD1; size: NA; CDR3: CASSDSGQGKTFF; DNA: TGTGCCAGCAGTGACTCTGGACAGGGGAAAACTTTCTTT
J: TRBJ2-1; V: TRBV3-1/TRBV3-2; D: TRBD2; size: few; CDR3: CASSHLGGLAGGYNEQFF; DNA: TGTGCCAGCAGCCACCTAGGGGGACTAGCGGGGGGTTACAATGAGCAGTTCTTC
J: TRBJ2-2; V: TRBV11-3; D: NA; size: NA; CDR3: CASTTGNTGELFF; DNA: TGTGCCAGCACCACAGGGAACACCGGGGAGCTGTTTTTT
J: TRBJ2-7; V: TRBV6-5; D: TRBD1; size: NA; CDR3: CASSYSGVRGSYEQYF; DNA: TGTGCCAGCAGTTACTCGGGGGTCAGGGGGAGCTACGAGCAGTACTTC
J: TRBJ2-3; V: TRBV10-3; D: NA; size: NA; CDR3: CANAPGRDTTDTQYF; DNA: TGTGCCAACGCCCCGGGCAGGGACACGACAGATACGCAGTATTTT
J: TRBJ2-2; V: TRBV5-1; D: TRBD1; size: once; CDR3: CASSWTGTGGANTGELFF; DNA: TGCGCCAGCAGCTGGACCGGGACAGGGGGCGCGAACACCGGGGAGCTGTTTTTT
J: TRBJ1-1; V: TRBV11-1; D: NA; size: NA; CDR3: CASSPGRDTEAFF; DNA: TGTGCCAGCAGCCCAGGCAGGGACACTGAAGCTTTCTTT
J: TRBJ1-2; V: TRBV5-5; D: NA; size: NA; CDR3: CASSPRTRESYGYTF; DNA: TGTGCCAGCAGCCCCCGCACCCGGGAATCCTATGGCTACACCTTC
J: TRBJ2-1; V: TRBV6-2/TRBV6-3; D: NA; size: NA; CDR3: CASSRLSGSNEQFF; DNA: TGTGCCAGCAGTCGGCTTAGCGGTTCCAATGAGCAGTTCTTC
J: TRBJ2-2; V: TRBV5-1; D: NA; size: NA; CDR3: CASSADKNTGELFF; DNA: TGCGCCAGCAGCGCCGACAAGAACACCGGGGAGCTGTTTTTT
J: TRBJ2-1; V: TRBV10-3; D: NA; size: NA; CDR3: CAISESNFRDIFSQFF; DNA: TGTGCCATCAGTGAGTCGAATTTTCGGGACATTTTTTCACAGTTCTTC
J: TRBJ2-7; V: TRBV14; D: TRBD1; size: NA; CDR3: CASSQRQGAPYEQYF; DNA: TGTGCCAGCAGCCAAAGGCAGGGGGCTCCCTACGAGCAGTACTTC
J: TRBJ1-1; V: TRBV5-6; D: NA; size: NA; CDR3: CASSLRGSTEAFF; DNA: TGTGCCAGCAGCTTGAGGGGGAGCACTGAAGCTTTCTTT
J: TRBJ2-5; V: TRBV5-6; D: TRBD2; size: NA; CDR3: CASSFSPSGGARTQYF; DNA: TGTGCCAGCAGCTTCAGTCCTAGCGGGGGTGCCAGGACCCAGTACTTC
J: TRBJ1-2; V: TRBV19; D: TRBD1; size: NA; CDR3: CASSGTGALYGYTF; DNA: TGTGCCAGTAGTGGGACAGGGGCTCTCTATGGCTACACCTTC
J: TRBJ2-7; V: TRBV6-1; D: TRBD1; size: few; CDR3: CASSVPPGQGPQEQYF; DNA: TGTGCCAGCAGTGTACCTCCGGGACAGGGCCCTCAGGAGCAGTACTTC
J: TRBJ2-1; V: TRBV6-2/TRBV6-3; D: TRBD1; size: few; CDR3: CASSQQDRDYNEQFF; DNA: TGTGCCAGCAGCCAACAGGACAGGGACTACAATGAGCAGTTCTTC
J: TRBJ2-1; V: TRBV6-2/TRBV6-3; D: NA; size: NA; CDR3: CASSSRNNEQFF; DNA: TGTGCCAGCAGTTCCAGGAACAATGAGCAGTTCTTC
J: TRBJ1-5; V: TRBV6-2/TRBV6-3; D: NA; size: NA; CDR3: CASSRDNDRGQPQHF; DNA: TGTGCCAGCAGTCGTGATAACGACCGGGGTCAGCCCCAGCATTTT
J: TRBJ1-6; V: TRBV7-2; D: TRBD1; size: NA; CDR3: CASSSVGGQNNSPLHF; DNA: TGTGCCAGCAGCTCCGTGGGGGGACAGAATAATTCACCCCTCCACTTT
J: TRBJ2-3; V: TRBV7-8; D: TRBD2; size: NA; CDR3: CASSLGLAGAPASTDTQYF; DNA: TGTGCCAGCAGCTTAGGACTAGCGGGGGCCCCAGCTAGCACAGATACGCAGTATTTT
J: TRBJ1-2; V: TRBV4-3; D: TRBD1; size: NA; CDR3: CASSQWTGGSYGYTF; DNA: TGCGCCAGCAGCCAATGGACAGGGGGGAGTTATGGCTACACCTTC
J: TRBJ1-2; V: TRBV18; D: NA; size: NA; CDR3: CASSPRAGDYGLGF; DNA: TGTGCCAGCTCACCACGTGCCGGTGACTATGGCTTGGGCTTC
J: TRBJ2-5; V: TRBV4-2; D: TRBD2; size: NA; CDR3: CASSQDLSGGPETQYF; DNA: TGTGCCAGCAGCCAAGATCTAAGCGGGGGACCCGAGACCCAGTACTTC
J: TRBJ1-1; V: TRBV3-1/TRBV3-2; D: TRBD1; size: NA; CDR3: CASSQELTGWNTEAFF; DNA: TGTGCCAGCAGCCAAGAGCTGACAGGGTGGAACACTGAAGCTTTCTTT
J: TRBJ2-5; V: TRBV20-1; D: NA; size: few; CDR3: CSASSRETQYF; DNA: TGCAGTGCTTCCTCCCGGGAGACCCAGTACTTC
J: TRBJ2-2; V: TRBV3-1/TRBV3-2; D: NA; size: once; CDR3: CASSRRVDRAGELFF; DNA: TGTGCCAGCAGCCGGAGGGTCGACAGGGCCGGGGAGCTGTTTTTT
J: TRBJ1-3; V: TRBV7-9; D: TRBD1; size: NA; CDR3: CASSPVPGQPGNTIYF; DNA: TGTGCCAGCAGCCCAGTACCGGGACAGCCTGGAAACACCATATATTTT
J: TRBJ1-3; V: TRBV6-5; D: TRBD1; size: few; CDR3: CASSPTGGAGNTIYF; DNA: TGTGCCAGCAGTCCCACAGGGGGCGCTGGAAACACCATATATTTT
J: TRBJ1-3; V: TRBV10-2; D: NA; size: NA; CDR3: CASSDQAPGNTIYF; DNA: TGCGCCAGCAGTGATCAGGCCCCTGGAAACACCATATATTTT
J: TRBJ1-5; V: TRBV18; D: NA; size: NA; CDR3: CASSPTSNQPQHF; DNA: TGTGCCAGCTCACCCACAAGCAATCAGCCCCAGCATTTT
J: TRBJ1-3; V: TRBV4-1; D: NA; size: NA; CDR3: CASSQQDTRWAGNTIYF; DNA: TGCGCCAGCAGCCAACAGGATACCAGGTGGGCTGGAAACACCATATATTTT
J: TRBJ2-7; V: TRBV11-1; D: NA; size: NA; CDR3: CASSFGRGESYEQYF; DNA: TGTGCCAGCAGCTTCGGCAGGGGGGAGTCCTACGAGCAGTACTTC
J: TRBJ2-1; V: TRBV19; D: TRBD1; size: NA; CDR3: CASSIAGTDSYNEQFF; DNA: TGTGCCAGTAGTATTGCCGGGACAGACTCCTACAATGAGCAGTTCTTC
J: TRBJ1-1; V: TRBV14; D: NA; size: NA; CDR3: CASSARVLSEAFF; DNA: TGTGCCAGCAGCGCCAGGGTTCTCTCTGAAGCTTTCTTT
J: TRBJ2-1; V: TRBV30; D: NA; size: NA; CDR3: CAWSLPSRNEQFF; DNA: TGTGCCTGGAGTCTACCTAGTCGCAATGAGCAGTTCTTC
J: TRBJ1-3; V: TRBV19; D: NA; size: few; CDR3: CASTYSGSGNTIYF; DNA: TGTGCCAGTACCTATTCAGGGTCCGGAAACACCATATATTTT
J: TRBJ1-1; V: TRBV7-2; D: NA; size: NA; CDR3: CASSLAGWGGTEAFF; DNA: TGTGCCAGCAGCTTAGCGGGGTGGGGAGGAACTGAAGCTTTCTTT
J: TRBJ1-4; V: TRBV3-1/TRBV3-2; D: NA; size: NA; CDR3: CASSQRAGDSPNEKLFF; DNA: TGTGCCAGCAGCCAAAGGGCAGGGGATAGTCCTAATGAAAAACTGTTTTTT